This entry is about one T cell receptor beta chain. The target antigen is unknown. The junction and the germline gene differ at one end; a read error may be behind it. The data originate from a study of T cells in Graves' hyperthyroidism and ophthalmopathy. Study conclusions and caveats: Most thyroid clonotypes expanded above 0.001 appeared in blood too.

RNA transcripts served as the template for amplifying TCR beta CDR3 regions. The HTBI set primed first-round TCR CDR3 RT-PCR. One entry per CDR3 protein, called by TCRdb with MiXCR from the multiplex PCR reads. The data show around 500,000 distinct CDR3 sequences, approximately 15% seen once. The germline V gene encodes CDR1 SGHRS and CDR2 YFSETQ. The CDR3 is made up of 17 amino acids. The V call is TRBV5-1, the J call TRBJ2-1, with 10 bases fitting TRBD1. Sample: blood. The receptor was derived from a woman younger than 30 with Graves' hyperthyroidism. The CDR3 sequence: CASGLGQGVRSYNEQFF. The CDR3 nucleotides read TGCGCCAGCGGCTTAGGACAGGGGGTTAGGTCCTACAATGAGCAGTTCTTC.